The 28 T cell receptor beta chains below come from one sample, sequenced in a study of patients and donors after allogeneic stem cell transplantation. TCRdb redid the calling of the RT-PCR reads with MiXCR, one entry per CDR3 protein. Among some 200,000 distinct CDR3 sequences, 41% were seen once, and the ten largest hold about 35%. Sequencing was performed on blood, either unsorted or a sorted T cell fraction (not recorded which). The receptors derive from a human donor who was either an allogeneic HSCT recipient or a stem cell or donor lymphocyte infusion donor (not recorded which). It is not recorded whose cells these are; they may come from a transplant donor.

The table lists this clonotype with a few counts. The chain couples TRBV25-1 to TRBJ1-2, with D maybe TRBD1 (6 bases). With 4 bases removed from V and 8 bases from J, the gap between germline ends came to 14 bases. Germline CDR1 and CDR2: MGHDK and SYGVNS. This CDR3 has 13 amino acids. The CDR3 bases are TGTGCCAGCAGTGCCTCGGACAGTAGCGGCTACACCTTC. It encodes CASSASDSSGYTF.

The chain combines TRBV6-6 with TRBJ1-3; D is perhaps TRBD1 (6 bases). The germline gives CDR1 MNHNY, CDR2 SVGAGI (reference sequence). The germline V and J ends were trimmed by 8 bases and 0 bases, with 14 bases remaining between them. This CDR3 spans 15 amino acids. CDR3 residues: CASSGGGLSGNTIYF. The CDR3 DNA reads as TGTGCCAGCTCCGGCGGGGGGCTCTCTGGAAACACCATATATTTT.

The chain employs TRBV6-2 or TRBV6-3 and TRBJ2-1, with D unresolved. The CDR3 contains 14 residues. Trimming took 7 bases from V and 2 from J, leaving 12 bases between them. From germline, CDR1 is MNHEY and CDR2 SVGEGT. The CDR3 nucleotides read TGTGCCAGCACATACAGAATCACCTACAATGAGCAGTTCTTC. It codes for CASTYRITYNEQFF.

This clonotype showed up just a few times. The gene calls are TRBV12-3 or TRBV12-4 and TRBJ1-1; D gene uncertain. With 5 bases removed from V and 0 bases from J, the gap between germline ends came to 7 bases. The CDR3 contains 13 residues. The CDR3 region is CASSPEMNTEAFF. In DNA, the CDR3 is TGTGCCAGCAGTCCAGAGATGAACACTGAAGCTTTCTTT.

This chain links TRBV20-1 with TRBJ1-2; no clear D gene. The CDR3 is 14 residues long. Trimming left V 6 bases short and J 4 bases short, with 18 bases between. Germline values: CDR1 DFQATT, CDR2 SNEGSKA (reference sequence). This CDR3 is CSAGAQARSYGYTF. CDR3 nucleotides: TGCAGTGCCGGAGCCCAGGCCCGGAGCTATGGCTACACCTTC.

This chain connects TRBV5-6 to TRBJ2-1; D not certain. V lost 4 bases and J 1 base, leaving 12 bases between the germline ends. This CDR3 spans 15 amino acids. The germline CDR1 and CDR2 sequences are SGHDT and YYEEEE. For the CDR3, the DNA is TGTGCCAGCAGCCGGGCTACCGGGTCCTACAATGAGCAGTTCTTC. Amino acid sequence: CASSRATGSYNEQFF. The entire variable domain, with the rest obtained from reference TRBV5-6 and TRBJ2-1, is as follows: DAGVTQSPTHLIKTRGQQVTLRCSPKSGHDTVSWYQQALGQGPQFIFQYYEEEERQRGNFPDRFSGHQFPNYSSELNVNALLLGDSALYLCASSRATGSYNEQFFGPGTRLTVL.

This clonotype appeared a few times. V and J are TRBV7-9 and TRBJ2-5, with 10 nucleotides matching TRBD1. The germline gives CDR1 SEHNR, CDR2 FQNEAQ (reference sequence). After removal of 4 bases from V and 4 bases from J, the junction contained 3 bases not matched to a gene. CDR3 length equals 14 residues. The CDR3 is CASSSTGGAETQYF. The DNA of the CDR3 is TGTGCCAGCAGCTCGACAGGGGGCGCAGAGACCCAGTACTTC.

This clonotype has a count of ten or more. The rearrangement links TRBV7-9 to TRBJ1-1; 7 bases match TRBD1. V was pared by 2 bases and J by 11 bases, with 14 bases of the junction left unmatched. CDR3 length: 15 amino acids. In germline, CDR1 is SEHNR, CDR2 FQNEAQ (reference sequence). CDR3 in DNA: TGTGCCAGCAGCTTACCTACAGGGGCCTTTACATCGGCTTTCTTT. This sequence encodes CASSLPTGAFTSAFF.

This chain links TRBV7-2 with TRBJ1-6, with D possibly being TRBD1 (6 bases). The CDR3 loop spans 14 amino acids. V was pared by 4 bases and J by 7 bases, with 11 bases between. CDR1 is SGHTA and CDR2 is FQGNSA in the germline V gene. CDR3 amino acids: CASSSGGRNSPLHF. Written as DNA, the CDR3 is TGTGCCAGCAGCTCCGGGGGCAGGAATTCACCCCTCCACTTT.

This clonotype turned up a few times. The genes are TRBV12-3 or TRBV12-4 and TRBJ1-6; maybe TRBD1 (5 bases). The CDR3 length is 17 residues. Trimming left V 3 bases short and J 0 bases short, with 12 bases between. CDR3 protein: CASSLGLRSSYNSPLHF. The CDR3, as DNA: TGTGCCAGCAGTTTGGGACTCCGGAGCTCCTATAATTCACCCCTCCACTTT.

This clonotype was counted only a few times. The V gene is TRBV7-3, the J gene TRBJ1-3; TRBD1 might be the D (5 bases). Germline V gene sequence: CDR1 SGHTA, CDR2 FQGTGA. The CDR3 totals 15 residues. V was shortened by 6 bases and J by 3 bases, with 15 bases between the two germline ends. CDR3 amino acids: CASSHGAGVGNTIYF. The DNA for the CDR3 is TGTGCCAGCAGTCATGGCGCGGGGGTTGGAAACACCATATATTTT.

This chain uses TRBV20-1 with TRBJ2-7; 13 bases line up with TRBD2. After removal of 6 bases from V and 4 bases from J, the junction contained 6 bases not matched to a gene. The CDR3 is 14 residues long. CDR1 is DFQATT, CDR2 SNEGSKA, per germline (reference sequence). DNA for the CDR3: TGCAGTGCACGGACTAGCGGGAGATCTTACGAGCAGTACTTC. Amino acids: CSARTSGRSYEQYF.

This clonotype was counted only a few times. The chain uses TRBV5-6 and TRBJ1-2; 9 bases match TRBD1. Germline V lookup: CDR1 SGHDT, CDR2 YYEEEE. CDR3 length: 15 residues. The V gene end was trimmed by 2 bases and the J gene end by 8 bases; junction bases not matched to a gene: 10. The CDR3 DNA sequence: TGTGCCAGCAGCTTAAACCGGGACAGGGTATGGGGCTACACCTTC. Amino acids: CASSLNRDRVWGYTF. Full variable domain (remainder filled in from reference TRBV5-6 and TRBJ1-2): DAGVTQSPTHLIKTRGQQVTLRCSPKSGHDTVSWYQQALGQGPQFIFQYYEEEERQRGNFPDRFSGHQFPNYSSELNVNALLLGDSALYLCASSLNRDRVWGYTFGSGTRLTVV.

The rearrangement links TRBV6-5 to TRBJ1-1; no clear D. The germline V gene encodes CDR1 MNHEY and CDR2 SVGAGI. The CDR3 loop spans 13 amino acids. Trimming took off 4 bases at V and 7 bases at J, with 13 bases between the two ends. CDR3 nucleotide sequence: TGTGCCAGCAGTTGGTCAAGGACGGGTGAAGCTTTCTTT. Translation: CASSWSRTGEAFF.

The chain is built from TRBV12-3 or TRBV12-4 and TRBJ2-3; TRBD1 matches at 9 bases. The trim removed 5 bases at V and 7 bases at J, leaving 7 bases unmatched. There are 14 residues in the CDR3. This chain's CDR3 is CASSRGTGTNTQYF. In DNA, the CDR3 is TGTGCCAGCAGTCGGGGGACAGGGACCAATACGCAGTATTTT.

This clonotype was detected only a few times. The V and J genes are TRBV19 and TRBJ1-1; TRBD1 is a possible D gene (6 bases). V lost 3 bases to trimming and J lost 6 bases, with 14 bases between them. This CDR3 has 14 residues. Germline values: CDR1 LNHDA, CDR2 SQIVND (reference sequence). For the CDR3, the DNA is TGTGCCAGTAGTATTTTAGGGGGATTGGCTGAAGCTTTCTTT. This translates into CASSILGGLAEAFF.

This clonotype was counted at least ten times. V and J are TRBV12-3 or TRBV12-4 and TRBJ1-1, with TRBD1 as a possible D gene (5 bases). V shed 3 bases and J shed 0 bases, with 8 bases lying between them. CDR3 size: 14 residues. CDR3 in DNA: TGTGCCAGCAGTTTGGGGGTCATGAACACTGAAGCTTTCTTT. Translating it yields CASSLGVMNTEAFF.

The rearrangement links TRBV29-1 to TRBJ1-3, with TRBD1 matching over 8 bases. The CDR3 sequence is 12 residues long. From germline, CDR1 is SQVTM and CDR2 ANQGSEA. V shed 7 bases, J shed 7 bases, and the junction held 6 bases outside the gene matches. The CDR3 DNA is TGCAGCGCTCGGTCAGGGGGCAACACCATATATTTT. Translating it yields CSARSGGNTIYF.

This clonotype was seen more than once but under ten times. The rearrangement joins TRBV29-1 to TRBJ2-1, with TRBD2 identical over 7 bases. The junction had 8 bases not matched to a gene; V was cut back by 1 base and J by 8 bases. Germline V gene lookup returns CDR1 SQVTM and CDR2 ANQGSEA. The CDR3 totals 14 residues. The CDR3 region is CSVEGGDYRDEQFF. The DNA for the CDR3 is TGCAGCGTTGAAGGGGGGGACTATAGAGATGAGCAGTTCTTC.

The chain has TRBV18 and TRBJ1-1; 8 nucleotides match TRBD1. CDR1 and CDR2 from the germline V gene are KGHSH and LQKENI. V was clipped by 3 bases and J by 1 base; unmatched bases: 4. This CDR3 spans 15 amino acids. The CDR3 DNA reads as TGTGCCAGCTCACCGCTGACAGGGGAGAACACTGAAGCTTTCTTT. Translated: CASSPLTGENTEAFF.

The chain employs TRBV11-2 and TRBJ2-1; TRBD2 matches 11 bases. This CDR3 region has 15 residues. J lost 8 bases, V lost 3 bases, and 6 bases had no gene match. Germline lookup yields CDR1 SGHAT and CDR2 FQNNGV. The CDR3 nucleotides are TGTGCCAGCAGCTTGGGACTAGCGGAAGGCTATGAGCAGTTCTTC. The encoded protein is CASSLGLAEGYEQFF.

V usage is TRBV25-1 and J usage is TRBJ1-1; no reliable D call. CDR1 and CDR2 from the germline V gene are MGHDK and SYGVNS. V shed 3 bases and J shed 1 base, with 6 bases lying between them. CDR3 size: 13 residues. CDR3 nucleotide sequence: TGTGCCAGCAGTGACCTGGGGAACACTGAAGCTTTCTTT. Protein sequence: CASSDLGNTEAFF. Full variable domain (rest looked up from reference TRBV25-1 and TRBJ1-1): EADIYQTPRYLVIGTGKKITLECSQTMGHDKMYWYQQDPGMELHLIHYSYGVNSTEKGDLSSESTVSRIRTEHFPLTLESARPSHTSQYLCASSDLGNTEAFFGQGTRLTVV.

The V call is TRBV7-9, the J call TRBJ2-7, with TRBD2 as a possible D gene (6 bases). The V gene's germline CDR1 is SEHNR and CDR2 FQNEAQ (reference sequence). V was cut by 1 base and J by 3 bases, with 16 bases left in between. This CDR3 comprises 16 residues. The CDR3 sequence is CASSLEASGHGYEQYF. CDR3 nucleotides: TGTGCCAGCAGCTTAGAAGCGAGCGGGCACGGCTACGAGCAGTACTTC.

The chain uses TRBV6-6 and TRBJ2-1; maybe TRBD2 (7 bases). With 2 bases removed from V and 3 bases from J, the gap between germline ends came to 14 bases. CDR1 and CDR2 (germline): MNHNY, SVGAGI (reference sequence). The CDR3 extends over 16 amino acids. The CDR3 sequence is CASSYGLGGDYNEQFF. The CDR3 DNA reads TGTGCCAGCAGTTACGGCCTAGGGGGGGACTACAATGAGCAGTTCTTC.

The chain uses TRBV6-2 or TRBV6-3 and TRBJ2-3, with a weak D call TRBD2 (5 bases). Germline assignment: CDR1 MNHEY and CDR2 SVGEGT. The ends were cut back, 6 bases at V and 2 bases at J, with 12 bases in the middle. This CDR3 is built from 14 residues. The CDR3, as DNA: TGTGCCAGCAGCCCTATCGGACTCACAGATACGCAGTATTTT. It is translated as CASSPIGLTDTQYF.

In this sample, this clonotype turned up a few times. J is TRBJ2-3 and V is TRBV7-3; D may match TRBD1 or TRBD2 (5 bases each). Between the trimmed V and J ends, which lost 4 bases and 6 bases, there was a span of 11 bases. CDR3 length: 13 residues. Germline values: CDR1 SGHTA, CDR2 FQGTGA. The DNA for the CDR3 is TGTGCCAGCAGCTGGGGGAGCCTGGATACGCAGTATTTT. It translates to CASSWGSLDTQYF. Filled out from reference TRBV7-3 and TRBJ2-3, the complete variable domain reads GAGVSQTPSNKVTEKGKYVELRCDPISGHTALYWYRQSLGQGPEFLIYFQGTGAADDSGLPNDRFFAVRPEGSVSTLKIQRTERGDSAVYLCASSWGSLDTQYFGPGTRLTVL.

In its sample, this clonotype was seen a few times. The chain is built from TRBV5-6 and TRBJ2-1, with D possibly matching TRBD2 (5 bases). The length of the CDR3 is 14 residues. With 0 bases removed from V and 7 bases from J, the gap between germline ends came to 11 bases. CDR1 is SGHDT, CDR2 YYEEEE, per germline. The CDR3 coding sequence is TGTGCCAGCAGCTTGGATGTTCGGGGTAATGAGCAGTTCTTC. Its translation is CASSLDVRGNEQFF.

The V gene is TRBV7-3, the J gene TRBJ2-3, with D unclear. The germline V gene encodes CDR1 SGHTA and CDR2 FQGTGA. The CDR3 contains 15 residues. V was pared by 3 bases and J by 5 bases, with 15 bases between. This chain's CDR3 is CASSLNPPPQDTQYF. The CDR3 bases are TGTGCCAGCAGCTTGAATCCCCCACCCCAAGATACGCAGTATTTT.